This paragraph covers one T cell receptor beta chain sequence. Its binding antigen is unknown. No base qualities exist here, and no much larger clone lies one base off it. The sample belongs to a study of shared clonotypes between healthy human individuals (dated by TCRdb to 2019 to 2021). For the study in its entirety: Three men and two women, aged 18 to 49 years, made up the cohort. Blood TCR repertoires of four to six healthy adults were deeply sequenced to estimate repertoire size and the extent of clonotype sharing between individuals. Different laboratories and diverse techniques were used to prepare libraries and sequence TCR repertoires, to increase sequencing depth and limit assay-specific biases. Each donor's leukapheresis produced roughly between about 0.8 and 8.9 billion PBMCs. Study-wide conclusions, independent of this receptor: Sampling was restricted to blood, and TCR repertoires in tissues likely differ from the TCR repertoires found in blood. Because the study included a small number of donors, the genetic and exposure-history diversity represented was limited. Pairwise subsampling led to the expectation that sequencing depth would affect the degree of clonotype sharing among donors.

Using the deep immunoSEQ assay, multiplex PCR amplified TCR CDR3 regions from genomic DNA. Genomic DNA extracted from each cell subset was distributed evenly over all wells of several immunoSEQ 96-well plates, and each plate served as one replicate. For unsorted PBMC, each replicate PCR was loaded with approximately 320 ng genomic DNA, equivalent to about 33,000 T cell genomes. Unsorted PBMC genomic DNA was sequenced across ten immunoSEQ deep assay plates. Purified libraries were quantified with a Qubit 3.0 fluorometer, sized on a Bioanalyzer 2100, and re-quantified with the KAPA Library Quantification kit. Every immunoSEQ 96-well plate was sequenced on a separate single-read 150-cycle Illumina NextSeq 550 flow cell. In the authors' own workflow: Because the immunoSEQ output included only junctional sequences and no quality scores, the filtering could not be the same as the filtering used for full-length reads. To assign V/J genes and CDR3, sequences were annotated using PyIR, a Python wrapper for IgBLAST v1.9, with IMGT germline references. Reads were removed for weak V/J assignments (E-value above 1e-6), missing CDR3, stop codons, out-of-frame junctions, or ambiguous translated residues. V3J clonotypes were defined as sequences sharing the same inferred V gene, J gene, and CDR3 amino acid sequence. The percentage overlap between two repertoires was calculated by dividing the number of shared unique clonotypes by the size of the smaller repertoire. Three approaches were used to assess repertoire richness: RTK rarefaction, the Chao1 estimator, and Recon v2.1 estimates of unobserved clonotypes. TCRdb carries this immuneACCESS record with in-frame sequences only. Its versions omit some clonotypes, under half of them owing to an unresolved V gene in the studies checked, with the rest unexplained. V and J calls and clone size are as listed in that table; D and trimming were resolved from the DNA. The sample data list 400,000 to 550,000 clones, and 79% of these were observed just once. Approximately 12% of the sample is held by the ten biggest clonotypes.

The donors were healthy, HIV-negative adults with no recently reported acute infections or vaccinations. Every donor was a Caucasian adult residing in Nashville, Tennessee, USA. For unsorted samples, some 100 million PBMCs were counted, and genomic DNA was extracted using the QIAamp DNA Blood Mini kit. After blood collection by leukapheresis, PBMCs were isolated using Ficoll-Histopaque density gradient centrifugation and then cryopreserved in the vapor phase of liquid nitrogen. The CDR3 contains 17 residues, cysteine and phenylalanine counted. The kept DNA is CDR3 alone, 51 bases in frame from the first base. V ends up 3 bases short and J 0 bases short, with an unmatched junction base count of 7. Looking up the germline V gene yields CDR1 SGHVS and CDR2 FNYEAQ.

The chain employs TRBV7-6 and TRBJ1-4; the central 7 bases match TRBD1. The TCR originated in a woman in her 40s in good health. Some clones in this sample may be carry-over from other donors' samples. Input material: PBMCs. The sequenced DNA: TGTGCCAGCAGCTTGAGGGACAGTAACGCAACTAATGAAAAACTGTTTTTT. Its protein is CASSLRDSNATNEKLFF.